Reported below is one T cell receptor beta chain. Its antigen is undetermined. This sample was included in a study of cytomegalovirus exposure and HLA in healthy donors. Both 60 Vbeta primers and 13 Jbeta primers went into the PCR. The protocol was immunoSEQ multiplex PCR, while the TCRdb copy is restricted to in-frame clones and leaves out a portion. This table has under 200,000 clones, around four fifths appearing once. Trimming removed 3 bases from V and 3 bases from J, with 8 bases in between. CDR1 and CDR2 (germline): WNHNN, SYGVQD (reference sequence). The length of the CDR3 is 13 residues. Study-level findings and limits: In a later analysis, HLA-associated beta chains showed higher expansion and lower generation probabilities than comparable chains. Apart from CMV serostatus, no immune exposure information was available. A later analysis found common viral pathogens apparently linked to several of the most significant clusters. In the analysis, some V segments, TRBV6-2 and TRBV6-3 included, were excluded as indistinguishable.

This TCR came from a female donor in good health and CMV-seronegative. The chain recombines TRBV10-1 with TRBJ1-2; no firm D call. The specimen sequenced was PBMCs. CDR3: CASSDRPDYGYTF. In DNA form, the CDR3 reads TGCGCCAGCAGTGACAGGCCCGACTATGGCTACACCTTC.